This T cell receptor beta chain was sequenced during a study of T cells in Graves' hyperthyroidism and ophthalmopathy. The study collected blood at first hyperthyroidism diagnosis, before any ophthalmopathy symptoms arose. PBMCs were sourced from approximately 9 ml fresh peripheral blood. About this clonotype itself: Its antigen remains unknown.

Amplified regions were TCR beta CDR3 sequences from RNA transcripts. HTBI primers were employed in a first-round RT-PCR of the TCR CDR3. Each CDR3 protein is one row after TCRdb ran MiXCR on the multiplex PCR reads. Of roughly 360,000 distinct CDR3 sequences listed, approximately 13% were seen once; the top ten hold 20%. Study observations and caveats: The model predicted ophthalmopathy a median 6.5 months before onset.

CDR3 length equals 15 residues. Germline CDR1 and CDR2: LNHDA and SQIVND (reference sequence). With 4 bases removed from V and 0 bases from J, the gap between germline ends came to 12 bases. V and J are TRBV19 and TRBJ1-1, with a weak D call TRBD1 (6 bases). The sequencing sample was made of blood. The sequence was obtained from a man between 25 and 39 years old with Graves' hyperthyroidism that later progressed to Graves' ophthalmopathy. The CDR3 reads CASSKRQEMNTEAFF. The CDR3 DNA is TGTGCCAGTAGTAAGCGACAGGAAATGAACACTGAAGCTTTCTTT.